This entry lists 14 T cell receptor beta chains sequenced from one sample in a study of CD8 T cells in ankylosing spondylitis. Study findings and constraints: Several highly homologous variants formed a TCR beta motif that appeared characteristic of ankylosing spondylitis blood.

Antigen specificity for these receptors is unknown. TCRdb recomputed calls from the 5' RACE reads with MiXCR, one row per CDR3 protein. Among more than 600,000 distinct CDR3 sequences listed, over 15% were seen once. Sequencing used blood, either unsorted or a sorted T cell fraction (not recorded which). These receptors were taken from a male donor with ankylosing spondylitis.

This clonotype was recorded a few times. This sequence joins TRBV7-2 and TRBJ2-7; D perhaps matches TRBD1 (6 bases). V shed 4 bases and J shed 0 bases, with 13 bases lying between them. Germline V CDR1 and CDR2: SGHTA, FQGNSA. There are 15 residues in the CDR3. CDR3 in DNA: TGTGCCAGCAGCTACCGGGACAAGAGCTCCTACGAGCAGTACTTC. It encodes CASSYRDKSSYEQYF.

To note about this clonotype: Because it lacks the conserved phenylalanine or tryptophan at the end, this CDR3 is likely a read error. J is TRBJ1-1 and V is TRBV5-6; D gene unclear. V was clipped by 2 bases and J by 7 bases, with 18 bases between them. CDR3 length equals 15 residues. Germline V gene data show CDR1 as SGHDT and CDR2 as YYEEEE. Here the CDR3 reads CASSFRSRAADEAFS. CDR3 bases: TGTGCCAGCAGCTTTAGGTCGCGTGCAGCTGATGAAGCTTTCTCT.

This chain uses TRBV7-2 with TRBJ2-1; D might be TRBD2 (7 bases). There are 16 residues in the CDR3. Germline CDR1 and CDR2: SGHTA and FQGNSA. V lost 6 bases and J lost 0, with 15 bases in between. The DNA for the CDR3 is TGTGCCAGCAGAGGGGGGACTACGAGCTCCTACAATGAGCAGTTCTTC. Translated, it gives CASRGGTTSSYNEQFF.

J is TRBJ1-2 and V is TRBV6-1, with 7 bases aligning to TRBD1. Germline values: CDR1 MNHNS, CDR2 SASEGT. This CDR3 has 13 residues. With V trimmed by 6 bases and J by 8 bases, 9 bases remained unmatched. Here the CDR3 reads CASRADRVEGYTF. CDR3 coding DNA: TGTGCCAGCAGAGCCGACAGGGTTGAAGGCTACACCTTC.

The J gene is TRBJ2-1, the V gene TRBV20-1; D gene uncertain. Germline-derived CDR1 and CDR2 are DFQATT and SNEGSKA (reference sequence). V lost 6 bases and J lost 0, with 3 bases in between. This CDR3 has 11 residues. This CDR3 is CSAGSYNEQFF. In nucleotides, the CDR3 is TGCAGTGCCGGCTCCTACAATGAGCAGTTCTTC.

This chain connects TRBV29-1 to TRBJ2-1, with D perhaps TRBD2 (6 bases). This CDR3 has 12 residues. Trimming stripped 7 bases from V and 4 bases from J, with 11 bases between. The germline CDR1 and CDR2 sequences are SQVTM and ANQGSEA. CDR3 amino acids: CSGRGLYNEQFF. The CDR3 coding sequence is TGCAGCGGGCGGGGACTGTACAATGAGCAGTTCTTC.

This clonotype occurred a few times. The chain couples TRBV5-1 to TRBJ2-7, with 10 positions matching TRBD2. V was clipped by 3 bases and J by 6 bases; unmatched bases: 6. The CDR3 consists of 14 residues. The V gene's germline CDR1 is SGHRS and CDR2 YFSETQ. For the CDR3, the DNA is TGCGCCAGCAGCTCAGCTAGCGGGGGAATCGAGCAGTACTTC. Translating gives CASSSASGGIEQYF.

There are a few counts of this clonotype. This sequence joins TRBV6-5 and TRBJ2-7; tentative D call: TRBD2 (7 bases). CDR3 length: 14 amino acids. Germline V gene lookup returns CDR1 MNHEY and CDR2 SVGAGI. Trimming took 3 bases from V and 2 from J, leaving 11 bases between them. CDR3 protein: CASSYEGGAYEQYF. The CDR3 DNA is TGTGCCAGCAGTTATGAGGGGGGGGCCTACGAGCAGTACTTC.

The chain uses TRBV6-1 and TRBJ1-1; TRBD1 is a possible D gene (6 bases). The CDR3 has 14 amino acids. The germline CDR1 and CDR2 sequences are MNHNS and SASEGT. The V end lost 5 bases, the J end lost 4 bases, and 14 bases lay between the germline ends. The CDR3 protein is CASSTQGRGTEAFF. The CDR3 coding sequence is TGTGCCAGCAGTACGCAGGGGAGAGGCACTGAAGCTTTCTTT.

This clonotype was recorded many times. The rearrangement joins TRBV24-1 to TRBJ2-1, with 9 bases matching TRBD2. CDR1 and CDR2 from the germline V gene are KGHDR and SFDVKD. Germline trimming cut 4 bases from V and 7 bases from J; bases unmatched to any gene: 13. The CDR3 runs 17 residues. The chain's CDR3 is CATSDQRGGRARNEQFF. CDR3 in DNA: TGTGCCACCAGTGACCAACGTGGCGGGAGGGCCCGGAATGAGCAGTTCTTC.

This clonotype was detected a few times. This chain links TRBV10-3 with TRBJ2-7; the D gene is possibly TRBD2 (5 bases). Germline CDR1 reads ENHRY; CDR2 reads SYGVKD. The germline V and J ends were trimmed by 6 bases and 0 bases, with 21 bases remaining between them. The CDR3 spans 17 residues. The CDR3 DNA is TGTGCCATCAGCGCCGGGGAGACAAGCGGCTACTCCTACGAGCAGTACTTC. As protein: CAISAGETSGYSYEQYF.

The gene calls are TRBV29-1 and TRBJ2-5; 11 nucleotides align to TRBD1. The V and J ends lost 8 bases and 0 bases, in that order; junction bases with no gene match: 5. In germline, CDR1 is SQVTM, CDR2 ANQGSEA. The length of the CDR3 is 14 residues. The CDR3, as DNA: TGCAGCTTTAGGGACAGGGGGTACCAAGAGACCCAGTACTTC. It yields the protein CSFRDRGYQETQYF.

This clonotype was found many times. CDR3 region: CASSLVVGQPQHF. DNA of the CDR3: TGTGCCAGCAGTCTCGTGGTGGGACAGCCCCAGCATTTT. The V and J genes are TRBV6-1 and TRBJ1-5, with no clear D. In germline, CDR1 is MNHNS, CDR2 SASEGT. This CDR3 contains 13 residues. Trimming removed 5 bases at V and 7 bases at J, with 12 bases between.

This clonotype was seen a handful of times. This chain connects TRBV29-1 to TRBJ2-1; D might be TRBD1 (5 bases). This CDR3 region has 13 residues. V lost 5 bases to trimming and J lost 8 bases, with 16 bases between them. Germline V gene sequence: CDR1 SQVTM, CDR2 ANQGSEA. The CDR3 region has the DNA TGCAGCGTTCCCGGACAAGGTAGACATGAGCAGTTCTTC. This codes for CSVPGQGRHEQFF.